The clone carrying this T cell receptor (beta chain) was recorded a few times. Trimming removed 3 bases at V and 0 bases at J, with 5 bases between. This CDR3 is 14 amino acids long. The data stem from a study of identical twins. The cDNA had a unique molecular identifier and a template-switch universal primer site. One entry per CDR3 protein results from TCRdb running MiXCR on the 5' RACE reads. This table holds approximately 500,000 distinct CDR3 sequences, approximately 25% found once. This sample also appeared in a second study, on T cells expressing NK-cell markers. Turning to that study: Among a few donors, these clonotypes also ranked first in the CD3+CD56-NKG2C+ fraction.

This receptor was identified in a woman between 18 and 30 years old in good health. The chain combines TRBV12-3 or TRBV12-4 with TRBJ2-2, with D unresolved. The sequencing sample was made of CD4+ T cells sorted from blood. This chain's CDR3 is CASSFLPNTGELFF. CDR3 coding DNA: TGTGCCAGCAGTTTCTTGCCGAACACCGGGGAGCTGTTTTTT.